Shown below are 22 T cell receptor beta chains from a single sample sequenced in a study of shared T cell receptors in the human thymus. Profiling relied on immunoSEQ multiplex PCR, and the TCRdb table lists in-frame clones only, not all of them. Of approximately 400,000 clones detected, just under 95% appear once; the ten largest clones hold roughly 0.02%. What was sequenced was thymocytes. These receptors all stem from a human donor.

The chain links TRBV5-6 to TRBJ1-3, with TRBD1 matching over 7 bases. The CDR3 extends over 14 amino acids. The V and J ends lost 6 bases and 7 bases, in that order; junction bases with no gene match: 10. Per the germline V gene, CDR1 is SGHDT and CDR2 is YYEEEE. DNA of the CDR3: TGTGCCAGCAAATCGGCGCAGGGGGGTAACACCATATATTTT. Amino acids: CASKSAQGGNTIYF.

The genes are TRBV28 and TRBJ1-2; D gene ambiguous. Trimming took 4 bases from V and 8 from J, leaving 5 bases between them. The CDR3 runs to 10 residues. Germline loops: CDR1 MDHEN, CDR2 SYDVKM. This CDR3 is CASSSGGYTF. CDR3 in DNA: TGTGCCAGCAGTTCAGGCGGCTACACCTTC.

This sequence joins TRBV29-1 and TRBJ2-7; 8 bases are a match to TRBD1. Germline V gene sequence: CDR1 SQVTM, CDR2 ANQGSEA. With 7 bases clipped from V and 4 bases from J, the junction kept 9 bases outside the gene matches. The CDR3 spans 13 residues. The CDR3 coding sequence is TGCAGCGAGCCGGGACAGGCGCCTTACGAGCAGTACTTC. Translation: CSEPGQAPYEQYF.

The V gene is TRBV5-4, the J gene TRBJ1-2; TRBD1 might be the D (5 bases). The CDR3 runs 11 residues. Germline V CDR1 and CDR2: SGHNT, YYREEE (reference sequence). The V gene lost 4 bases and the J gene lost 8 bases, with 9 bases spanning the gap. CDR3 loop: CASSLRDGYTF. In DNA form, the CDR3 reads TGTGCCAGCAGCCTCAGGGACGGCTACACCTTC.

The rearrangement joins TRBV5-1 to TRBJ2-1; 9 bases fit TRBD1. The CDR3 runs to 15 residues. The V segment lost 4 bases and the J segment 5 bases; nucleotides outside the gene matches: 7. Per the germline V gene, CDR1 is SGHRS and CDR2 is YFSETQ. In DNA, the CDR3 is TGCGCCAGCAGCGAGGGACAGGGAAGGCACAATGAGCAGTTCTTC. Amino acid sequence: CASSEGQGRHNEQFF.

The CDR3 is CASSATVNTEAFF. The CDR3 nucleotides read TGTGCCAGCAGCGCCACAGTGAACACTGAAGCTTTCTTT. The gene calls are TRBV5-8 and TRBJ1-1; D is ambiguous. Trimming shortened V by 4 bases and J by 0 bases, and 7 bases separated the two germline ends. CDR3 length equals 13 residues. Germline lookup yields CDR1 SGHTS and CDR2 YDEGEE.

The V gene is TRBV28, the J gene TRBJ2-5, with D uncertain. The V gene's germline CDR1 is MDHEN and CDR2 SYDVKM. CDR3 size: 14 residues. The V and J ends lost 8 bases and 4 bases respectively, with 17 bases between them. The CDR3 spells CASSTVGFIETQYF. For the CDR3, the DNA is TGTGCCAGCTCAACCGTGGGGTTCATAGAGACCCAGTACTTC. Full variable domain (remainder filled in from reference TRBV28 and TRBJ2-5): DVKVTQSSRYLVKRTGEKVFLECVQDMDHENMFWYRQDPGLGLRLIYFSYDVKMKEKGDIPEGYSVSREKKERFSLILESASTNQTSMYLCASSTVGFIETQYFGPGTRLLVL.

Here the CDR3 DNA reads TGTGCCAGCAGTGAGGTAGAGCTCGGGGAAAACTATGGCTACACCTTC. Translating gives CASSEVELGENYGYTF. This rearrangement joins TRBV6-1 to TRBJ1-2; no clear D. This CDR3 is 16 amino acids long. Trimming removed 3 bases at V and 2 bases at J, with 16 bases between. CDR1 and CDR2 (germline): MNHNS, SASEGT.

The gene calls are TRBV19 and TRBJ1-2; tentative D call: TRBD1 (5 bases). CDR1 LNHDA and CDR2 SQIVND come from the germline V gene (reference sequence). V lost 6 bases to trimming and J lost 1 base, with 9 bases between them. This CDR3 has 13 amino acids. CDR3 in amino acids: CASSFQGNYGYTF. As DNA, the CDR3 is TGTGCCAGTAGCTTTCAGGGTAACTATGGCTACACCTTC.

The chain uses TRBV27 and TRBJ1-1, with 10 bases fitting TRBD1. The germline V gene has CDR1 MNHEY and CDR2 SMNVEV (reference sequence). The CDR3 sequence is 15 residues long. With V trimmed by 6 bases and J by 1 base, 5 bases remained unmatched. The CDR3 DNA reads as TGTGCCAGCAGGGGGACAGGGGCAGGGAACACTGAAGCTTTCTTT. Amino acids: CASRGTGAGNTEAFF.

The chain is built from TRBV28 and TRBJ2-1, with 8 bases identical to TRBD1. J was trimmed by 0 bases and V by 5 bases; bases with no gene match: 12. The germline V gene encodes CDR1 MDHEN and CDR2 SYDVKM. CDR3 length: 18 amino acids. CDR3 coding DNA: TGTGCCAGCAGTCGAGGGACAGGCCCGCCCTCCTCCTACAATGAGCAGTTCTTC. Residues: CASSRGTGPPSSYNEQFF.

The table lists this clone with a count of one. The J gene is TRBJ2-7, the V gene TRBV5-6, with D tentatively TRBD1 (5 bases). Trimming stripped 3 bases from V and 0 bases from J, with 10 bases between. Germline assignment: CDR1 SGHDT and CDR2 YYEEEE. CDR3 length equals 14 residues. CDR3 sequence: CASSSVGVSYEQYF. In DNA, the CDR3 is TGTGCCAGCAGCTCAGTAGGGGTCTCCTACGAGCAGTACTTC.

V gene TRBV7-9 combines with J gene TRBJ1-4; D gene uncertain. V lost 5 bases and J lost 0, with 10 bases in between. CDR3 length equals 15 residues. Germline CDR1 and CDR2: SEHNR and FQNEAQ (reference sequence). The CDR3 nucleotides read TGTGCCAGCAGCCAACATAATGCAACTAATGAAAAACTGTTTTTT. It specifies CASSQHNATNEKLFF.

To note about this clone: The same CDR3 can be traced to other DNA sequences in this sample. This sequence joins TRBV27 and TRBJ2-7; 7 positions match TRBD1. Germline loops: CDR1 MNHEY, CDR2 SMNVEV (reference sequence). The CDR3 consists of 20 residues. V dropped 3 bases and J dropped 2; count of bases not matched to a gene: 22. CDR3 coding DNA: TGTGCCAGCAGTTTTTCATACGCGCCCCCGAGGGGGCGCGGAGCCTACGAGCAGTACTTC. Amino acids: CASSFSYAPPRGRGAYEQYF.

This chain joins TRBV7-3 and TRBJ2-4; TRBD1 matches at 8 bases. Trimming cost V 5 bases and J 3 bases; bases outside gene matches: 6. Germline V gene data show CDR1 as SGHTA and CDR2 as FQGTGA. The CDR3 is 15 residues long. Here the CDR3 reads CASSPQTGDKNIQYF. CDR3 bases: TGTGCCAGCAGCCCCCAGACAGGGGACAAAAACATTCAGTACTTC.

This clone came up a few times. V and J are TRBV5-6 and TRBJ2-3; 7 bases line up with TRBD1. CDR1 and CDR2 (germline): SGHDT, YYEEEE. CDR3 length: 18 residues. Trimming cost V 2 bases and J 0 bases; bases outside gene matches: 12. This CDR3 is CASSFSEDRHPSTDTQYF. In DNA form, the CDR3 reads TGTGCCAGCAGCTTTTCGGAGGACAGGCATCCTAGCACAGATACGCAGTATTTT.

The chain is built from TRBV27 and TRBJ2-7; weak D call: TRBD1 (5 bases). Germline CDR1 and CDR2: MNHEY and SMNVEV (reference sequence). The CDR3 consists of 16 residues. Trimming removed 4 bases from V and 2 bases from J, with 18 bases in between. CDR3 DNA sequence: TGTGCCAGCAGTTCCTCCCTTCGGACACAGACCTACGAGCAGTACTTC. Translating gives CASSSSLRTQTYEQYF.

The chain couples TRBV7-3 to TRBJ2-3; 7 positions agree with TRBD2. The CDR3 is made up of 18 amino acids. V lost 4 bases, J lost 4 bases, and 17 bases stayed unmatched. Germline V gene lookup returns CDR1 SGHTA and CDR2 FQGTGA. DNA for the CDR3: TGTGCCAGCAGCTCCGGATGGGGGGAGGGCCGGAGGTCAGATACGCAGTATTTT. Translated, it gives CASSSGWGEGRRSDTQYF. Looking up the rest from reference TRBV7-3 and TRBJ2-3 gives the full variable domain: GAGVSQTPSNKVTEKGKYVELRCDPISGHTALYWYRQSLGQGPEFLIYFQGTGAADDSGLPNDRFFAVRPEGSVSTLKIQRTERGDSAVYLCASSSGWGEGRRSDTQYFGPGTRLTVL.

The chain carries TRBV7-8 and TRBJ1-2; D not certain. The CDR3 extends over 13 amino acids. Trimming cost V 5 bases and J 7 bases, with 14 bases left between them. CDR1 is SGHVS and CDR2 is FQNEAQ in the germline V gene. The CDR3 protein is CASSPFGEAGYTF. The CDR3 DNA reads TGTGCCAGCAGCCCGTTTGGGGAGGCTGGCTACACCTTC.

The chain uses TRBV7-9 and TRBJ2-3; 10 bases agree with TRBD1. The germline V gene encodes CDR1 SEHNR and CDR2 FQNEAQ (reference sequence). The V segment lost 10 bases and the J segment 15 bases; nucleotides outside the gene matches: 25. This CDR3 is built from 16 residues. In DNA, the CDR3 is TGTGCCATCTATATATTGACGGGACAGGGGCCTTCCGGGAGTTATTTT. Its protein is CAIYILTGQGPSGSYF.

The V and J genes are TRBV11-2 and TRBJ1-1, with no clear D. Trimming pared 1 base from V and 0 bases from J, leaving 18 bases between. CDR3 length: 18 residues. Per the germline V gene, CDR1 is SGHAT and CDR2 is FQNNGV. Written as DNA, the CDR3 is TGTGCCAGCAGCTTAGGTAGGATCACGAAACTGGTGAACACTGAAGCTTTCTTT. As protein: CASSLGRITKLVNTEAFF.

The rearrangement joins TRBV27 to TRBJ2-1, with 8 bases fitting TRBD2. Germline V CDR1 and CDR2: MNHEY, SMNVEV (reference sequence). The CDR3 contains 14 residues. J gave up 8 bases and V 7 bases, and 10 bases lay outside the gene matches. CDR3 loop: CASTRAGVRDEQFF. The CDR3, as DNA: TGTGCCAGCACCCGAGCGGGAGTACGCGATGAGCAGTTCTTC.